Presented here are 14 T cell receptor beta chains from one specimen sequenced in a study of CXCR3-negative and CXCR3-positive naive CD8 T cells. Carrying UMI labels, the TRB cDNA libraries were prepared through 5' RACE. From its re-call of the 5' RACE reads, TCRdb lists each CDR3 protein once, without DNA. Here the sample table reports 65,000 to 85,000 distinct CDR3 sequences. The specimen sequenced was naive CXCR3- CD8+ T cells from blood. As for subset: CD45RO-CCR7+CD27+CD95- naive CD8+ T cells lacking CXCR3 (TNR3-). The receptor source for this set is a human donor in good health. Some clones in this sample may be carry-over from other donors' samples.

V gene TRBV4-3 combines with J gene TRBJ1-5. The germline gives CDR1 LGHNA, CDR2 YSLEER. This CDR3 has 16 amino acids. CDR3 sequence reads: CASSQDSYLGNQPQHF.

V gene TRBV29-1 combines with J gene TRBJ2-2; the D gene TCRdb calls, TRBD2, cannot be checked with no DNA. The CDR3 extends over 14 amino acids. Germline V gene lookup returns CDR1 SQVTM and CDR2 ANQGSEA. CDR3 in amino acids: CSVALARWAGELFF.

This chain uses TRBV4-2 with TRBJ1-1; without DNA, the TCRdb call of TRBD1 cannot be checked. Germline V gene sequence: CDR1 LGHNA, CDR2 YNFKEQ. The CDR3 is 14 residues long. The CDR3 region is CASSPRASATEAFF.

CDR3 protein: CASSSPRRSEMTYEQYF. This chain links TRBV28 with TRBJ2-7; TCRdb lists TRBD1, though no DNA is available to test this call. The CDR3 length is 17 residues. The germline gives CDR1 MDHEN, CDR2 SYDVKM.

The chain combines TRBV5-1 with TRBJ2-1; the TRBD2 assignment by TCRdb is unverifiable without DNA. The CDR3 loop spans 14 amino acids. The germline gives CDR1 SGHRS, CDR2 YFSETQ. The CDR3 loop reads CASSGGLPHNEQFF.

J is TRBJ2-5 and V is TRBV7-9; TCRdb's D gene call, TRBD1, goes unchecked for lack of DNA. CDR1 and CDR2 from the germline V gene are SEHNR and FQNEAQ (reference sequence). The CDR3 covers 18 residues. The CDR3 sequence is CASNYLLGDRENLETQYF.

This rearrangement joins TRBV29-1 to TRBJ1-2; lacking DNA, the TRBD1 call made by TCRdb goes unchecked. CDR1 is SQVTM, CDR2 ANQGSEA, per germline. This CDR3 region has 14 residues. CDR3 residues: CSVVTGVGEPGYTF. The full variable domain, completed using reference TRBV29-1 and TRBJ1-2, is SAVISQKPSRDICQRGTSLTIQCQVDSQVTMMFWYRQQPGQSLTLIATANQGSEATYESGFVIDKFPISRPNLTFSTLTVSNMSPEDSSIYLCSVVTGVGEPGYTFGSGTRLTVV.

V is TRBV7-9 and J is TRBJ2-7; TCRdb's assignment of TRBD1 cannot be checked, as there is no DNA. The CDR3 spans 15 residues. Germline V CDR1 and CDR2: SEHNR, FQNEAQ (reference sequence). CDR3 in amino acids: CASSSNRGHSYEQYF. Complete variable domain (other parts from reference TRBV7-9 and TRBJ2-7): DTGVSQNPRHKITKRGQNVTFRCDPISEHNRLYWYRQTLGQGPEFLTYFQNEAQLEKSRLLSDRFSAERPKGSFSTLEIQRTEQGDSAMYLCASSSNRGHSYEQYFGPGTRLTVT.

This chain links TRBV5-6 with TRBJ2-2; TCRdb returns TRBD1, unconfirmable since there is no DNA. This CDR3 contains 15 residues. CDR1 is SGHDT, CDR2 YYEEEE, per germline. The CDR3 is CASSFGTLNTGELFF.

The V gene is TRBV7-9, the J gene TRBJ2-2; checking the TCRdb D call of TRBD2 is not possible without DNA. The CDR3 spans 16 residues. Per germline, CDR1 SEHNR and CDR2 FQNEAQ (reference sequence). The CDR3 loop reads CASSPAGTSYTGELFF.

This rearrangement joins TRBV27 to TRBJ2-1; TCRdb names TRBD1, which stays unverified in the absence of DNA. In germline, CDR1 is MNHEY, CDR2 SMNVEV (reference sequence). CDR3 size: 12 residues. CDR3 sequence reads: CASGEQGNEQFF.

The chain couples TRBV28 to TRBJ2-3; TCRdb calls TRBD2, which cannot be checked without DNA. Per the germline V gene, CDR1 is MDHEN and CDR2 is SYDVKM. CDR3 length: 18 amino acids. The CDR3 sequence is CASSLSDMGLGLADTQYF.

The chain couples TRBV9 to TRBJ2-7; TCRdb returns TRBD1, unconfirmable since there is no DNA. The CDR3 contains 15 residues. Germline assignment: CDR1 SGDLS and CDR2 YYNGEE. The CDR3 sequence: CASSVGTGLSYEQYF.

This rearrangement joins TRBV28 to TRBJ2-7; with no DNA, the TCRdb D assignment of TRBD1 cannot be verified. The V gene's germline CDR1 is MDHEN and CDR2 SYDVKM. The CDR3 has 14 amino acids. CDR3 sequence: CASSFGPGSYEQYF.